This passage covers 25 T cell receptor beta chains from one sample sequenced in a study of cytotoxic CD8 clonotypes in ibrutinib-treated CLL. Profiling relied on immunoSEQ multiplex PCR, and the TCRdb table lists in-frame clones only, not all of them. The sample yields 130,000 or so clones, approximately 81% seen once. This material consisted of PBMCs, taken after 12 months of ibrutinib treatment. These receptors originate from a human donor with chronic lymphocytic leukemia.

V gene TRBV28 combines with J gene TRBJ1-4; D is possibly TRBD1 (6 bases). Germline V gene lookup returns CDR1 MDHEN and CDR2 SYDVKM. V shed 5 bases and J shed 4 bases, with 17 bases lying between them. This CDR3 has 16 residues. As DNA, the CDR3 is TGTGCCAGCAGTAGAAGGTTGGACAGACTTAATGAAAAACTGTTTTTT. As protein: CASSRRLDRLNEKLFF.

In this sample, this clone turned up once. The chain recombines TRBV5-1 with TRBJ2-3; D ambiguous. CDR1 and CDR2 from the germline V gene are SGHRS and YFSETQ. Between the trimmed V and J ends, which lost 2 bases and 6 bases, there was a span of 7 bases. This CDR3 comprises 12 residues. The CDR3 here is CASSLDADTQYF. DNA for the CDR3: TGCGCCAGCAGCTTAGATGCTGATACGCAGTATTTT.

For the CDR3, the DNA is TGTGCCAGCAACAGTGTGAAAGTCGGGACAGGCCAAGAGACCCAGTACTTC. This codes for CASNSVKVGTGQETQYF. V and J are TRBV27 and TRBJ2-5; 8 positions agree with TRBD1. V lost 7 bases to trimming and J lost 1 base; unmatched junction nucleotides: 14. The germline gives CDR1 MNHEY, CDR2 SMNVEV (reference sequence). The CDR3 length is 17 residues.

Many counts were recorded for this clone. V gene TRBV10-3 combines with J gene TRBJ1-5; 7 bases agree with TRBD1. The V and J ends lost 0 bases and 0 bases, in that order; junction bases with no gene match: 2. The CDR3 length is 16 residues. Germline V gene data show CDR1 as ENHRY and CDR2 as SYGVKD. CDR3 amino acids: CAISESTGTSNQPQHF. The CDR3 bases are TGTGCCATCAGTGAGTCGACAGGGACTAGCAATCAGCCCCAGCATTTT.

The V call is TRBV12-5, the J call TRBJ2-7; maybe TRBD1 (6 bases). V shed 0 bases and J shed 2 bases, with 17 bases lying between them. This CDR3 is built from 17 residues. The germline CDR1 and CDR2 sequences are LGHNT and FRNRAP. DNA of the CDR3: TGTGCTAGTGGTTTGGTAATCTTGGGGGCAGGTACCTACGAGCAGTACTTC. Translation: CASGLVILGAGTYEQYF.

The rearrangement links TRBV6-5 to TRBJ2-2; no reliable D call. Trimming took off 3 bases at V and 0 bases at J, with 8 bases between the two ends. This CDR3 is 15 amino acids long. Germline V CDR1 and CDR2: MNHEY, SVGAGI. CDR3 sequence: CASSYYAANTGELFF. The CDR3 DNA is TGTGCCAGCAGTTATTATGCAGCGAACACCGGGGAGCTGTTTTTT.

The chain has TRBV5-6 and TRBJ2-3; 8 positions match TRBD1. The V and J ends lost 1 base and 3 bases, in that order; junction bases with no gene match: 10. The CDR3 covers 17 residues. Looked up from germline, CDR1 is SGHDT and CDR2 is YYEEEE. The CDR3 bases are TGTGCCAGCAGCTTGTTACAGGGGGTGGTCAATACAGATACGCAGTATTTT. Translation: CASSLLQGVVNTDTQYF.

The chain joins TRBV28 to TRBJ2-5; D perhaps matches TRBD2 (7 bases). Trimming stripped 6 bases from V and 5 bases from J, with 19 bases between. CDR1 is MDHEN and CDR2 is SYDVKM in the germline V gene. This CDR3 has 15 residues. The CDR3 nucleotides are TGTGCCAGCAGCAGCATGCGGGGGCGCGGGGAGACCCAGTACTTC. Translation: CASSSMRGRGETQYF.

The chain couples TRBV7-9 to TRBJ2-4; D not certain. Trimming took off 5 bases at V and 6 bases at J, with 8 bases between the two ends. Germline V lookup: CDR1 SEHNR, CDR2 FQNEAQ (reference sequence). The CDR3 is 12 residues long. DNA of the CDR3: TGTGCCAGCAGCCCGATGGGAAACATTCAGTACTTC. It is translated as CASSPMGNIQYF.

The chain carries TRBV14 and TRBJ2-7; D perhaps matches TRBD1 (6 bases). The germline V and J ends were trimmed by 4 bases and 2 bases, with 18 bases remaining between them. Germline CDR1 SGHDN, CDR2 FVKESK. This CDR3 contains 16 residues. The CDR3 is CASSLSSGTTTYEQYF. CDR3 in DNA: TGTGCCAGCAGCCTTTCCTCCGGGACAACCACCTACGAGCAGTACTTC.

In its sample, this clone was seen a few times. CDR3 nucleotides: TGCAGTGCTAGTAGAGACTATGGCTACACCTTC. It specifies CSASRDYGYTF. The chain combines TRBV20-1 with TRBJ1-2; D is unclear. The CDR3 is made up of 11 amino acids. The germline gives CDR1 DFQATT, CDR2 SNEGSKA (reference sequence). V was shortened by 3 bases and J by 3 bases, with 5 bases between the two germline ends.

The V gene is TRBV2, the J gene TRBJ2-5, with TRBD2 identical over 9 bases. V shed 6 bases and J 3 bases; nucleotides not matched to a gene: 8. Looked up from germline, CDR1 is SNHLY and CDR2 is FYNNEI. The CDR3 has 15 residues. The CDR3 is CASSDGTSRKETQYF. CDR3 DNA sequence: TGTGCCAGCAGCGATGGGACTAGCCGAAAAGAGACCCAGTACTTC.

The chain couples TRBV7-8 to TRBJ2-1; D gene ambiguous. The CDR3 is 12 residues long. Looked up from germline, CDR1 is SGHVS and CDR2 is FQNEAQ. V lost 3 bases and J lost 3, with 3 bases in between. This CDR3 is CASSLGYNEQFF. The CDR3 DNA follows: TGTGCCAGCAGCTTGGGCTACAATGAGCAGTTCTTC.

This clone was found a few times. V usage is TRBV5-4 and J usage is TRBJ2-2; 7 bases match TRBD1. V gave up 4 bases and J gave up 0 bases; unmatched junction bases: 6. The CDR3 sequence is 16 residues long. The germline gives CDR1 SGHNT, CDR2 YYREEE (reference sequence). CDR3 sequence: CASSRGGQANTGELFF. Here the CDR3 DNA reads TGTGCCAGCAGCCGAGGTGGACAGGCGAACACCGGGGAGCTGTTTTTT.

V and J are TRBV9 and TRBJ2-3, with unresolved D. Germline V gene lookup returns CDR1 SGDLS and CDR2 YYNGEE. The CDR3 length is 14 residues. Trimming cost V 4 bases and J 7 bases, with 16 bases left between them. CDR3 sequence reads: CASSIEDDWNTQYF. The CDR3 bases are TGTGCCAGCAGCATAGAGGACGACTGGAATACGCAGTATTTT.

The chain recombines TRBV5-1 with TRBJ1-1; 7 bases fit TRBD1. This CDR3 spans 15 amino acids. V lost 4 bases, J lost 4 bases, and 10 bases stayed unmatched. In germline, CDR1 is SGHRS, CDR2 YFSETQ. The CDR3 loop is CASSTLSSGGTEAFF. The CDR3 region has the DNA TGCGCCAGCAGCACCCTCTCTTCAGGGGGCACTGAAGCTTTCTTT.

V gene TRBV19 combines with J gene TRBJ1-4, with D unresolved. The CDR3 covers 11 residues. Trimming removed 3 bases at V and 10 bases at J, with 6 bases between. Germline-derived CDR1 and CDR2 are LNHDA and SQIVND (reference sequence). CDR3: CASSIGRKLFF. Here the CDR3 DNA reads TGTGCCAGTAGTATTGGGAGAAAACTGTTTTTT.

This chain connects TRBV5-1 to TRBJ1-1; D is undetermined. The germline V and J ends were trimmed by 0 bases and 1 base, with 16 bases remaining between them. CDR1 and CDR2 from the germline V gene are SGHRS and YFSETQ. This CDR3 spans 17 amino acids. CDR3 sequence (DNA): TGCGCCAGCAGCTTGGCCGGGGTGGGTAGAGGGAACACTGAAGCTTTCTTT. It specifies CASSLAGVGRGNTEAFF.

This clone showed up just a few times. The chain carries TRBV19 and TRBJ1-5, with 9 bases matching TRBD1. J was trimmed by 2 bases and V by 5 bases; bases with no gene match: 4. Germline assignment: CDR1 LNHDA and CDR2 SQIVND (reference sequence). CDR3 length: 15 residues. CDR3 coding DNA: TGTGCCAGTAGTCCGGGACAGGGTGGCAATCAGCCCCAGCATTTT. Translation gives CASSPGQGGNQPQHF.

The CDR3, as DNA: TGTGCCAGCAGCTTGGCCCAGCTAGCGGGAGTAGCCGAGCAGTACTTC. It encodes CASSLAQLAGVAEQYF. This chain connects TRBV5-4 to TRBJ2-7; 10 bases are shared with TRBD2. This CDR3 is built from 16 residues. Germline loops: CDR1 SGHNT, CDR2 YYREEE (reference sequence). V dropped 0 bases and J dropped 6; count of bases not matched to a gene: 9.

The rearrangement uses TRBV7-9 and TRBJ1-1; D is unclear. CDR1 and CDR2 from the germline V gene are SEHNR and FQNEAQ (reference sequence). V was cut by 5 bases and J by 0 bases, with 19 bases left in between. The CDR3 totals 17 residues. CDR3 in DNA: TGTGCCAGCAGCCTCGACCGAGGAGGGTACATGAACACTGAAGCTTTCTTT. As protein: CASSLDRGGYMNTEAFF.

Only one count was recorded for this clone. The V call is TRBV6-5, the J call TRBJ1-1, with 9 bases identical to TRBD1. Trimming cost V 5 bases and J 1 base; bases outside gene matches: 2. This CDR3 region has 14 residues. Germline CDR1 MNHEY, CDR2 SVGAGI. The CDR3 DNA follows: TGTGCCAGCAGTCGGGACAGGGAGAACACTGAAGCTTTCTTT. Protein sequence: CASSRDRENTEAFF.

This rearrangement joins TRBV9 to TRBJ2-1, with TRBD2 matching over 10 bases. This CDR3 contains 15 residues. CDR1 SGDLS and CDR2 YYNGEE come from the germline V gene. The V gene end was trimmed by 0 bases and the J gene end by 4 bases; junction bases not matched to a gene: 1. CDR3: CASSVEAGGYNEQFF. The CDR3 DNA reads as TGTGCCAGCAGCGTAGAAGCGGGAGGGTACAATGAGCAGTTCTTC.

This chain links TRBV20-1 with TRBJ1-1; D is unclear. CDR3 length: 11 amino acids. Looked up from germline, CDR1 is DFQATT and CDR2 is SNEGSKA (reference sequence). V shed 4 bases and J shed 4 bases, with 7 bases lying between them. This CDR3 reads CSANRGTEAFF. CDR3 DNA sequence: TGCAGTGCTAACCGGGGCACTGAAGCTTTCTTT.

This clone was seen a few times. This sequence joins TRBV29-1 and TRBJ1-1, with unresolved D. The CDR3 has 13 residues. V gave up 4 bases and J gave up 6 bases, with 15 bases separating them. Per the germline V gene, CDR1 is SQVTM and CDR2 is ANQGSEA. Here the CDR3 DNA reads TGCAGCGTTGTTTATCGCCTTGGCTCTGAAGCTTTCTTT. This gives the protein CSVVYRLGSEAFF.